Below, 21 T cell receptor beta chains from the same sample are listed, as sequenced in a study of shared clonotypes between healthy human individuals. Sequenced by immunoSEQ multiplex PCR; TCRdb stores in-frame clones only, minus some. The repertoire holds 1,500,000 or so clones, with 97% to 99% as singletons. Sequences were obtained from naive CD4+ T cells sorted from blood. Subset defined: CD45RA+ positively selected. All receptors come from a man aged 30-40 years in good health.

To note about this clone: One end of the junction is discordant with germline, which a read error may explain. The CDR3 DNA reads as TGTGCCAGCAGTTCCCGGGACTCCAACAATGAGCAGTTCTTC. Its protein is CASSSRDSNNEQFF. The chain recombines TRBV27 with TRBJ2-1, with a tentative D call TRBD2 (6 bases). CDR3 length equals 14 residues. CDR1 is MNHEY and CDR2 is SMNVEV in the germline V gene (reference sequence).

The CDR3, as DNA: TGTGCCAGCAGCTTTGCAGGGGACACTGAAGCTTTCTTT. Protein sequence: CASSFAGDTEAFF. The chain combines TRBV7-2 with TRBJ1-1; TRBD1 is a possible D gene (6 bases). Germline CDR1 reads SGHTA; CDR2 reads FQGNSA. The V end was cut by 3 bases, the J end by 3 bases, with 8 bases between. The CDR3 consists of 13 residues.

The genes are TRBV6-5 and TRBJ1-3; D is unresolved. V lost 0 bases, J lost 0 bases, and 9 bases lay in between. The CDR3 totals 16 residues. Germline lookup yields CDR1 MNHEY and CDR2 SVGAGI. The CDR3 DNA follows: TGTGCCAGCAGTTACTCGCGGCGGAGCTCTGGAAACACCATATATTTT. The encoded protein is CASSYSRRSSGNTIYF.

The CDR3 loop reads CASSQLAALRLNEQFF. The CDR3 bases are TGTGCCAGCAGCCAACTAGCGGCCCTCAGACTTAATGAGCAGTTCTTC. The chain is built from TRBV11-2 and TRBJ2-1; 8 nucleotides line up with TRBD2. CDR3 length: 16 residues. Germline values: CDR1 SGHAT, CDR2 FQNNGV. The V gene end was trimmed by 5 bases and the J gene end by 7 bases; junction bases not matched to a gene: 13.

J is TRBJ1-1 and V is TRBV4-1, with D unresolved. Trimming pared 4 bases from V and 4 bases from J, leaving 13 bases between. CDR1 is MGHRA and CDR2 is YSYEKL in the germline V gene. The CDR3 covers 14 residues. CDR3: CASSLLFRSTEAFF. The CDR3 nucleotides are TGCGCCAGCAGCCTCCTTTTCCGGAGCACTGAAGCTTTCTTT.

The chain combines TRBV2 with TRBJ2-7; D unresolved. Germline V gene lookup returns CDR1 SNHLY and CDR2 FYNNEI. The CDR3 contains 14 residues. The V gene lost 3 bases and the J gene lost 0 bases, with 9 bases spanning the gap. CDR3 residues: CASSDPLDSYEQYF. In nucleotides, the CDR3 is TGTGCCAGCAGTGATCCCCTCGACTCCTACGAGCAGTACTTC.

The V and J genes are TRBV30 and TRBJ1-4, with 7 bases fitting TRBD1. The trim removed 4 bases at V and 5 bases at J, leaving 10 bases unmatched. Germline V CDR1 and CDR2: GTSNPN, SVGIG (reference sequence). The CDR3 has 15 residues. The CDR3 nucleotides are TGTGCCTGGAACCCCGGGACAGCTGTGAATGAAAAACTGTTTTTT. Protein: CAWNPGTAVNEKLFF.

J is TRBJ1-1 and V is TRBV28; D ambiguous. V dropped 10 bases and J dropped 4 bases, with 16 bases sitting between them. The V gene's germline CDR1 is MDHEN and CDR2 SYDVKM. This CDR3 is built from 13 residues. CDR3 bases: TGTGCCACGCAGAGCAGCCCGAGCACTGAAGCTTTCTTT. Its translation: CATQSSPSTEAFF.

Of note for this clone: The sample carries other DNA sequences with the same CDR3. This sequence joins TRBV7-2 and TRBJ1-5, with D uncertain. Deletions cut 1 base from V and 3 bases from J, with 7 bases between. This CDR3 has 14 residues. Germline CDR1 is SGHTA and CDR2 is FQGNSA. Here the CDR3 DNA reads TGTGCCAGCAGCTTAGACAGAGACAATCAGCCCCAGCATTTT. Amino acid sequence: CASSLDRDNQPQHF.

The V and J genes are TRBV27 and TRBJ1-5; D is possibly TRBD1 (5 bases). Germline V gene data show CDR1 as MNHEY and CDR2 as SMNVEV (reference sequence). The CDR3 runs 14 residues. Trimming took 0 bases from V and 5 from J, leaving 8 bases between them. The CDR3 DNA reads as TGTGCCAGCAGTTTATCGGGGGAATATCAGCCCCAGCATTTT. Translating it yields CASSLSGEYQPQHF.

This chain connects TRBV4-3 to TRBJ2-3; 11 bases align to TRBD2. With V trimmed by 4 bases and J by 2 bases, 2 bases remained unmatched. Germline V CDR1 and CDR2: LGHNA, YSLEER. The CDR3 has 15 residues. This CDR3 is CASSLGLAVTDTQYF. The DNA for the CDR3 is TGCGCCAGCAGCCTGGGACTAGCGGTCACAGATACGCAGTATTTT.

The rearrangement joins TRBV5-1 to TRBJ2-5; no clear D gene. Germline assignment: CDR1 SGHRS and CDR2 YFSETQ. With 1 base removed from V and 1 base from J, the gap between germline ends came to 20 bases. The CDR3 has 18 amino acids. The CDR3 region is CASSLKKGFGWGQETQYF. CDR3 in DNA: TGCGCCAGCAGCTTGAAAAAAGGGTTCGGCTGGGGCCAAGAGACCCAGTACTTC.

The rearrangement uses TRBV5-4 and TRBJ2-3; 8 bases map to TRBD1. Germline assignment: CDR1 SGHNT and CDR2 YYREEE (reference sequence). V dropped 2 bases and J dropped 4; count of bases not matched to a gene: 15. This CDR3 has 18 residues. The CDR3 here is CASSLGARGRGKADTQYF. Written as DNA, the CDR3 is TGTGCCAGCAGCTTAGGGGCCAGGGGGCGAGGGAAGGCAGATACGCAGTATTTT. Variable domain in full (rest from reference TRBV5-4 and TRBJ2-3): ETGVTQSPTHLIKTRGQQVTLRCSSQSGHNTVSWYQQALGQGPQFIFQYYREEENGRGNFPPRFSGLQFPNYSSELNVNALELDDSALYLCASSLGARGRGKADTQYFGPGTRLTVL.

Here the CDR3 reads CASRLAGGQGNSGSLNYEQYF. The CDR3 region has the DNA TGTGCAAGTCGCTTAGCGGGGGGACAGGGGAATAGCGGGTCCTTGAACTACGAGCAGTACTTC. V gene TRBV12-2 combines with J gene TRBJ2-7; the D call of TRBD1 is as the table states it, not checked on the DNA. TRBV12-2 is a recognized pseudogene. The CDR3 has 21 amino acids.

J is TRBJ2-7 and V is TRBV6-1, with D perhaps matching TRBD2 (6 bases). The CDR3 is made up of 12 amino acids. In germline, CDR1 is MNHNS, CDR2 SASEGT. The ends were cut back, 5 bases at V and 7 bases at J, with 12 bases in the middle. CDR3: CASSQTSREQYF. CDR3 nucleotide sequence: TGTGCCAGCAGTCAAACTAGCCGGGAGCAGTACTTC.

The V and J genes are TRBV27 and TRBJ2-4, with D possibly matching TRBD2 (5 bases). The V gene lost 3 bases and the J gene lost 0 bases, with 18 bases spanning the gap. Germline CDR1 MNHEY, CDR2 SMNVEV (reference sequence). There are 18 residues in the CDR3. In DNA form, the CDR3 reads TGTGCCAGCAGTTTGAAAGCGGTTCTAACGTCAGCCAAAAACATTCAGTACTTC. This translates into CASSLKAVLTSAKNIQYF.

The chain employs TRBV18 and TRBJ1-1; 7 bases agree with TRBD1. V lost 0 bases to trimming and J lost 0 bases; unmatched junction nucleotides: 7. This CDR3 is 17 amino acids long. From germline, CDR1 is KGHSH and CDR2 LQKENI. The CDR3: CASSPPGDRNLNTEAFF. CDR3 DNA sequence: TGTGCCAGCTCACCACCGGGGGACAGAAACTTGAACACTGAAGCTTTCTTT.

The chain combines TRBV10-1 with TRBJ2-2; no clear D gene. V was trimmed by 3 bases and J by 5 bases, leaving 10 bases between them. The CDR3 is made up of 14 amino acids. From germline, CDR1 is WNHNN and CDR2 SYGVQD (reference sequence). CDR3 bases: TGCGCCAGCAGTGAATATAGTCAAACCGGGGAGCTGTTTTTT. Its translation: CASSEYSQTGELFF.

In its sample, this clone was seen once. V gene TRBV2 combines with J gene TRBJ2-7; 10 bases fit TRBD2. Trimming took 3 bases from V and 3 from J; bases not matched to a gene: 2. Germline-derived CDR1 and CDR2 are SNHLY and FYNNEI. The CDR3 contains 14 residues. CDR3 sequence: CASSDPSGSYEQYF. As DNA, the CDR3 is TGTGCCAGCAGTGATCCTAGCGGGAGCTACGAGCAGTACTTC.

A word on this clone: Other DNA variants within this sample encode the same CDR3. This chain joins TRBV5-1 and TRBJ1-1; D not certain. Per the germline V gene, CDR1 is SGHRS and CDR2 is YFSETQ. The CDR3 runs to 13 residues. V lost 0 bases and J lost 1, with 4 bases in between. In DNA, the CDR3 is TGCGCCAGCAGCTTGGTGCCGAACACTGAAGCTTTCTTT. Translated, it gives CASSLVPNTEAFF.

Of note for this clone: The identical CDR3 is also encoded by other nucleotide sequences in the sample. This chain links TRBV7-9 with TRBJ2-1, with 14 bases that match TRBD2. CDR3 length equals 17 residues. Germline CDR1 is SEHNR and CDR2 is FQNEAQ (reference sequence). The ends lost 4 bases at V and 4 bases at J; junction bases unmatched: 6. CDR3 bases: TGTGCCAGCAGCTCAGGGGGACTAGCGGGAGTTTACAATGAGCAGTTCTTC. It encodes CASSSGGLAGVYNEQFF.